This T cell receptor (beta chain) was profiled in a study of blood T cells in healthy people across ages. Turning to the study itself: When template switching was applied, about one barcoded beta molecule was captured per two T cells.

Germline CDR1 DFQATT, CDR2 SNEGSKA (reference sequence). Trimming cost V 4 bases and J 8 bases; bases outside gene matches: 8. The CDR3 sequence is 14 residues long. Points from the study as a whole: Correlation between TCR beta diversity and naive T cell percentage was strong.

Then a second PCR, running about 6 to 12 cycles, was carried out with a sample-barcoded 5' primer and a J-beta primer mix. Each cDNA molecule received a tag from a template-switch adaptor that had 12 random nucleotides. Via MiXCR, TCRdb re-called the 5' RACE reads, giving one row per CDR3 protein. The table records hundreds of thousands of distinct CDR3 sequences, 20% to 25% of them present only once. A remark on this clonotype: Its antigen is undetermined.

Sequenced input: blood. The chain is built from TRBV20-1 and TRBJ1-2, with 12 bases identical to TRBD1. This clonotype originated in a man aged 65 to 85 in good health. CDR3: CSATSGTGGDGYTF. The CDR3, as DNA: TGCAGTGCTACTTCCGGGACAGGGGGCGACGGCTACACCTTC.